These T cell receptor beta chains were read from a single sample in a study of human T cells and chemical hapten exposure. TCRdb recomputed calls from the RACE reads with MiXCR, one row per CDR3 protein. The table shows around 110,000 distinct CDR3 sequences, with approximately 10% occurring only once. The source material was whole blood, sampled in connection with sensitization to the hapten diphenylcyclopropenone (DPC). These receptors all stem from a woman between 50 and 59 years old with alopecia areata. Some clones in this sample may be carry-over from other donors' samples. Both conserved end residues are part of each CDR3. D genes are given only for firm matches. Size is stated for part of the rows, as once, few or many counts, or as a class when the clone is expanded.

abundance,d_gene,len,v_gene,j_gene,CDR3aa,CDR3nt
many,NA,15,TRBV2,TRBJ1-3,CASSGVQASGNTIYF,TGTGCCAGCAGTGGGGTACAGGCCTCTGGAAACACCATATATTTT
few,NA,15,TRBV6-5,TRBJ2-3,CASSLSSPLTDTQYF,TGTGCCAGCAGCCTTAGCAGTCCTCTCACAGATACGCAGTATTTT
NA,NA,15,TRBV6-2/TRBV6-3,TRBJ2-1,CATLGGQSSYNEQFF,TGTGCCACCCTAGGGGGACAAAGCTCCTACAATGAGCAGTTCTTC
few,TRBD2,15,TRBV6-6,TRBJ2-5,CASSYSGSKGETQYF,TGTGCCAGCAGTTATAGCGGGAGTAAAGGAGAGACCCAGTACTTC
NA,TRBD2,15,TRBV10-3,TRBJ2-1,CAISELAGGRAEQFF,TGTGCCATCAGTGAACTAGCGGGGGGGCGGGCTGAGCAGTTCTTC
many,NA,15,TRBV5-4,TRBJ2-3,CASRIGGTLTDTQYF,TGTGCCAGCAGAATTGGAGGCACCCTCACAGATACGCAGTATTTT
NA,NA,13,TRBV12-3/TRBV12-4,TRBJ1-2,CASSRDRNYGYTF,TGTGCCAGCAGTCGGGACCGCAACTATGGCTACACCTTC
few,TRBD2,15,TRBV24-1,TRBJ2-1,CATGEPSGGYNEQFF,TGTGCCACCGGGGAGCCTAGCGGGGGCTACAATGAGCAGTTCTTC
NA,NA,13,TRBV10-3,TRBJ1-6,CAISDGENSPLHF,TGTGCCATCAGTGATGGGGAGAATTCACCCCTCCACTTT
many,NA,15,TRBV5-1,TRBJ2-7,CASSSVQPGSYEQYF,TGCGCCAGCAGTTCCGTCCAGCCGGGGTCCTACGAGCAGTACTTC
many,TRBD1,16,TRBV28,TRBJ2-7,CASSLIGQGSLYEQYF,TGTGCCAGCAGTTTAATTGGACAGGGGTCCCTCTACGAGCAGTACTTC
NA,NA,14,TRBV6-2/TRBV6-3,TRBJ1-5,CASSSVGGIQPQHF,TGTGCCAGCAGTTCGGTCGGAGGGATTCAGCCCCAGCATTTT
many,NA,14,TRBV12-3/TRBV12-4,TRBJ1-5,CASTHRTVNQPQHF,TGTGCCAGCACCCACCGGACAGTCAATCAGCCCCAGCATTTT
many,NA,13,TRBV5-1,TRBJ2-2,CASSLSGTGELFF,TGCGCCAGCAGTTTGTCTGGGACCGGGGAGCTGTTTTTT
NA,NA,12,TRBV10-3,TRBJ2-2,CAISAVTGELFF,TGTGCCATCAGTGCAGTCACCGGGGAGCTGTTTTTT
few,TRBD1,15,TRBV20-1,TRBJ1-1,CSATKTGESDTEAFF,TGCAGTGCTACGAAGACAGGGGAATCGGACACTGAAGCTTTCTTT
few,NA,14,TRBV7-9,TRBJ2-3,CASSLAQRTDTQYF,TGTGCCAGCAGCTTGGCCCAGAGGACAGATACGCAGTATTTT
many,NA,13,TRBV10-3,TRBJ2-3,CAISESIADTQYF,TGTGCCATCAGTGAGTCGATCGCAGATACGCAGTATTTT
few,NA,13,TRBV30,TRBJ2-5,CAWSANRAETQYF,TGTGCCTGGAGTGCAAATAGAGCGGAGACCCAGTACTTC
NA,TRBD2,14,TRBV3-1,TRBJ2-3,CASSHSGRFYTQYF,TGTGCCAGCAGCCATAGCGGGAGGTTTTATACGCAGTATTTT
few,NA,10,TRBV2,TRBJ1-1,CASGVAEAFF,TGTGCCAGCGGGGTCGCTGAAGCTTTCTTT
NA,NA,12,TRBV6-1,TRBJ2-5,CAVWGRGETQYF,TGTGCCGTCTGGGGCAGGGGAGAGACCCAGTACTTC
many,NA,16,TRBV20-1,TRBJ2-7,CSARPYVGGSSYEQYF,TGCAGTGCTAGACCTTACGTCGGTGGTAGCTCCTACGAGCAGTACTTC
many,NA,16,TRBV11-2,TRBJ2-1,CASSPPGASSYNEQFF,TGTGCCAGCAGCCCTCCCGGGGCTAGCTCCTACAATGAGCAGTTCTTC
many,NA,13,TRBV29-1,TRBJ2-7,CSTVDSRGYEQYF,TGCAGCACCGTTGACTCTCGGGGTTACGAGCAGTACTTC
few,NA,13,TRBV30,TRBJ2-1,CAWSTRGRNEQFF,TGTGCCTGGTCGACCCGAGGGAGGAATGAGCAGTTCTTC
few,TRBD1,17,TRBV5-6,TRBJ1-3,CANAISTGIDSGNTIYF,TGTGCCAACGCTATATCGACAGGGATCGACTCTGGAAACACCATATATTTT
few,NA,13,TRBV20-1,TRBJ1-5,CSATTGSNQPQHF,TGCAGTGCTACGACCGGTAGCAATCAGCCCCAGCATTTT
few,TRBD2,16,TRBV7-2,TRBJ2-1,CASSLRGLAAYNEQFF,TGTGCCAGCAGCTTAAGGGGACTAGCAGCCTACAATGAGCAGTTCTTC
NA,NA,13,TRBV7-9,TRBJ2-7,CASSRPGPYEQYF,TGTGCCAGCAGCAGACCGGGGCCCTACGAGCAGTACTTC
once,NA,14,TRBV3-1,TRBJ1-3,CASSHRNSGNTIYF,TGTGCCAGCAGCCATCGGAACTCTGGAAACACCATATATTTT
few,NA,16,TRBV7-8,TRBJ1-1,CASSYHRTQGSTEAFF,TGTGCCAGCAGCTATCATAGGACCCAGGGGAGCACTGAAGCTTTCTTT
NA,TRBD2,16,TRBV11-3,TRBJ2-1,CASSLIATGGQGEQFF,TGTGCCAGCAGCTTAATTGCAACGGGAGGCCAGGGAGAGCAGTTCTTC
many,NA,15,TRBV5-5,TRBJ2-3,CASSLPTVSTDTQYF,TGTGCCAGCAGCTTGCCGACAGTTAGCACAGATACGCAGTATTTT
few,NA,12,TRBV25-1,TRBJ2-2,CASSELPGELFF,TGTGCCAGCAGTGAATTGCCCGGGGAGCTGTTTTTT
few,TRBD2,14,TRBV20-1,TRBJ2-3,CSARAAGGTDTQYF,TGCAGTGCTAGAGCAGCGGGGGGCACAGATACGCAGTATTTT
many,NA,12,TRBV28,TRBJ1-5,CGGFSGNQPQHF,TGTGGCGGGTTTTCGGGCAATCAGCCCCAGCATTTT
many,TRBD2,13,TRBV20-1,TRBJ2-5,CSARATSVETQYF,TGCAGTGCTAGGGCCACTAGCGTGGAGACCCAGTACTTC
few,TRBD1,15,TRBV24-1,TRBJ2-7,CATSDPDRGWGEQYF,TGTGCCACCAGTGACCCCGACAGGGGCTGGGGAGAGCAGTACTTC
NA,TRBD1,13,TRBV25-1,TRBJ2-1,CARAQTGDNEQFF,TGTGCCAGAGCCCAGACAGGGGACAATGAGCAGTTCTTC
many,NA,14,TRBV7-9,TRBJ2-3,CAGGHEVETDTQYF,TGTGCCGGCGGTCATGAGGTCGAGACAGATACGCAGTATTTT
few,NA,16,TRBV25-1,TRBJ2-6,CASSEILISGANVLTF,TGTGCCAGCAGTGAAATTCTAATCTCTGGGGCCAACGTCCTGACTTTC
few,TRBD1,16,TRBV13,TRBJ1-1,CASSRLTGGLGDEAFF,TGTGCCAGCAGCAGACTAACAGGGGGATTGGGAGATGAAGCTTTCTTT
NA,NA,12,TRBV29-1,TRBJ1-5,CSVAGYNQPQNF,TGCAGCGTTGCGGGGTACAATCAGCCCCAGAATTTT
NA,TRBD2,15,TRBV5-1,TRBJ2-3,CASSPSGGAGDTQYF,TGCGCCAGCAGCCCATCCGGGGGGGCGGGAGATACGCAGTATTTT
NA,NA,17,TRBV20-1,TRBJ1-6,CSARARDSSSYNSPLHF,TGCAGTGCTAGAGCCCGGGACTCGAGCTCCTATAATTCACCCCTCCACTTT
few,NA,9,TRBV29-1,TRBJ1-1,CSVAPEAFF,TGCAGCGTCGCCCCAGAAGCTTTCTTT
many,NA,13,TRBV25-1,TRBJ2-3,CASSEGGADTQYF,TGTGCCAGCAGTGAAGGAGGTGCAGATACGCAGTATTTT
many,TRBD1,13,TRBV20-1,TRBJ2-7,CSASGDRSREQYF,TGCAGTGCTTCAGGGGACAGGTCACGCGAGCAGTACTTC
few,NA,13,TRBV3-1,TRBJ2-7,CASSQARGYEQYF,TGTGCCAGCAGCCAAGCCCGCGGGTACGAGCAGTACTTC
NA,TRBD1,15,TRBV15,TRBJ1-6,CATSRRTGNNSPLNF,TGTGCCACCAGCAGGAGGACAGGGAATAATTCACCCCTCAACTTT
NA,NA,13,TRBV7-2,TRBJ1-2,CASSLARNYGYTF,TGTGCCAGCAGCTTAGCGAGGAACTATGGCTACACCTTC
few,TRBD2,14,TRBV11-2,TRBJ2-1,CASSPAGGYNEQFF,TGTGCCAGCAGCCCAGCGGGGGGCTACAATGAGCAGTTCTTC